The next 20 T cell receptor beta chains were all read from a single sample in a study of early T cells in non-severe SARS-CoV-2 infection. From the 5' RACE reads, TCRdb called clonotypes with MiXCR, one entry per CDR3 protein. The sample lists about 28,000 distinct CDR3 sequences; over 4.5% were seen once. The starting material was whole blood, obtained at baseline. The receptors originated from an adult who was a healthcare worker with PCR-confirmed SARS-CoV-2 infection or an uninfected control (not recorded which).

The chain joins TRBV11-1 to TRBJ1-1; 9 positions agree with TRBD1. The CDR3 sequence is 16 residues long. Germline CDR1 is SGHAT and CDR2 is FQDESV (reference sequence). After removal of 4 bases from V and 3 bases from J, the junction contained 9 bases not matched to a gene. The CDR3 sequence: CASSYLTQGAHTEAFF. In DNA form, the CDR3 reads TGTGCCAGCAGCTACTTAACACAGGGGGCTCACACTGAAGCTTTCTTT. Together with reference TRBV11-1 and TRBJ1-1, the CDR3 gives the full variable domain: EAEVAQSPRYKITEKSQAVAFWCDPISGHATLYWYRQILGQGPELLVQFQDESVVDDSQLPKDRFSAERLKGVDSTLKIQPAELGDSAMYLCASSYLTQGAHTEAFFGQGTRLTVV.

This clonotype came up a few times. The rearrangement uses TRBV19 and TRBJ2-1; TRBD2 aligns across 14 bases. J gave up 6 bases and V 4 bases, and 2 bases lay outside the gene matches. The germline V gene has CDR1 LNHDA and CDR2 SQIVND (reference sequence). The length of the CDR3 is 15 residues. The CDR3 DNA reads as TGTGCCAGTAGTACGGGACTAGCGGGAGTCAATGAGCAGTTCTTC. Amino acids: CASSTGLAGVNEQFF.

V gene TRBV2 combines with J gene TRBJ2-3; D gene unclear. The CDR3 runs to 14 residues. With 5 bases removed from V and 4 bases from J, the gap between germline ends came to 13 bases. Germline lookup yields CDR1 SNHLY and CDR2 FYNNEI. The CDR3 sequence is CASSLQRAPDTQYF. CDR3 DNA: TGTGCCAGCAGTCTACAGCGTGCTCCAGATACGCAGTATTTT.

The chain employs TRBV21-1 and TRBJ2-1. TRBV21-1 is flagged as a pseudogene. The CDR3 has 13 amino acids. As DNA, the CDR3 is TGTGCCAGCAGCAAAGCCCCGTACAATGAGCAGTTCTTC. Translated, it gives CASSKAPYNEQFF.

The gene calls are TRBV12-3 or TRBV12-4 and TRBJ2-5; the match to TRBD2 covers 9 bases. The CDR3 is 15 residues long. J gave up 2 bases and V 1 base, and 2 bases lay outside the gene matches. CDR3 residues: CASSLVAGVQETQYF. CDR3 nucleotides: TGTGCCAGCAGTTTAGTAGCGGGGGTACAAGAGACCCAGTACTTC.

At least ten counts were recorded for this clonotype. The V and J genes are TRBV5-1 and TRBJ2-2; 8 nucleotides align to TRBD2. This CDR3 has 15 residues. V shed 8 bases and J 5 bases; nucleotides not matched to a gene: 11. CDR1 is SGHRS, CDR2 YFSETQ, per germline. The CDR3 is CASTGRDLVTGELFF. In nucleotides, the CDR3 is TGCGCCAGTACCGGGAGGGACCTCGTAACCGGGGAGCTGTTTTTT.

This clonotype counts as medium-sized. The CDR3 loop reads CAISEPEQGDNSPLHF. CDR3 DNA: TGTGCCATCAGTGAGCCAGAACAGGGGGATAATTCACCCCTCCACTTT. V usage is TRBV10-3 and J usage is TRBJ1-6; 8 bases align to TRBD1. Germline CDR1 and CDR2: ENHRY and SYGVKD. Germline trimming cut 2 bases from V and 5 bases from J; bases unmatched to any gene: 5. This CDR3 spans 16 amino acids.

This clonotype was recorded at least ten times. Compared with germline, one end of the junction differs, possibly owing to a read error. The chain links TRBV7-2 to TRBJ1-5; D unresolved. The germline V gene has CDR1 SGHTA and CDR2 FQGNSA. CDR3 length: 15 residues. CDR3 amino acids: CASSLALGGNQPQHF. The CDR3 DNA follows: TGTGCCAGCAGCCTAGCCCTGGGTGGCAATCAGCCCCAGCATTTT.

The table lists this clonotype with many counts. This sequence joins TRBV29-1 and TRBJ2-7; D could derive from TRBD1 or TRBD2 (5 bases each). CDR1 is SQVTM and CDR2 is ANQGSEA in the germline V gene. This CDR3 is 13 amino acids long. The ends were cut back, 8 bases at V and 7 bases at J, with 21 bases in the middle. The CDR3 DNA is TGCAGCTTCTCACGAGGGGACCGGGGTGAGCAGTACTTC. It codes for CSFSRGDRGEQYF.

Ten or more counts support this clonotype. This sequence joins TRBV7-2 and TRBJ1-2, with D possibly being TRBD1 (6 bases). V was trimmed by 1 base and J by 4 bases, leaving 13 bases between them. The CDR3 spans 15 residues. CDR1 is SGHTA, CDR2 FQGNSA, per germline. DNA of the CDR3: TGTGCCAGCAGCTTAGGAGGGGCAGGGGCCTATGGCTACACCTTC. This translates into CASSLGGAGAYGYTF.

The CDR3 bases are TGCGCCAGCAGGAAGGGACAGGGAACCGGGGAGCTGTTTTTT. It is translated as CASRKGQGTGELFF. J is TRBJ2-2 and V is TRBV5-1; 9 bases match TRBD1. CDR3 length: 14 residues. The V gene end was trimmed by 5 bases and the J gene end by 5 bases; junction bases not matched to a gene: 4. CDR1 SGHRS and CDR2 YFSETQ come from the germline V gene.

This clonotype appeared many times. The chain recombines TRBV15 with TRBJ2-5; D remains ambiguous. This CDR3 comprises 15 residues. Trimming stripped 0 bases from V and 0 bases from J, with 8 bases between. Germline CDR1 reads LNHNV; CDR2 reads YYDKDF (reference sequence). CDR3 nucleotide sequence: TGTGCCACCAGCAGAGACGGACGGAACCAAGAGACCCAGTACTTC. Protein sequence: CATSRDGRNQETQYF.

This clonotype was picked up many times. The chain links TRBV7-9 to TRBJ2-3; TRBD2 aligns across 10 bases. Germline V gives CDR1 SEHNR, CDR2 FQNEAQ (reference sequence). This CDR3 contains 18 residues. V gave up 2 bases and J gave up 2 bases; unmatched junction bases: 10. DNA for the CDR3: TGTGCCAGCAGCTTAAGTCTCAGCGGGAGGGCCGTCACAGATACGCAGTATTTT. Amino acid sequence: CASSLSLSGRAVTDTQYF.

In its sample, this clonotype was seen a few times. The chain joins TRBV2 to TRBJ2-2; the D gene is possibly TRBD2 (6 bases). The CDR3 consists of 13 residues. In germline, CDR1 is SNHLY, CDR2 FYNNEI. The ends were cut back, 6 bases at V and 5 bases at J, with 10 bases in the middle. The CDR3 nucleotides are TGTGCCAGCAGGGGAGGAGGTACCGGGGAGCTGTTTTTT. Its protein product is CASRGGGTGELFF.

This clonotype was detected ten times or more. This chain connects TRBV25-1 to TRBJ2-5, with D possibly called TRBD1 or TRBD2 (6 bases each). This CDR3 is 14 amino acids long. Germline V gene data show CDR1 as MGHDK and CDR2 as SYGVNS. Trimming left V 1 base short and J 5 bases short, with 11 bases between. CDR3 protein: CASSELGGLETQYF. CDR3 DNA: TGTGCCAGCAGTGAATTGGGGGGCTTGGAGACCCAGTACTTC.

Concerning this clonotype itself: This may come from a read error, since a much larger clone is one base off. The chain couples TRBV25-1 to TRBJ2-7; 11 bases map to TRBD1. The J segment lost 3 bases and the V segment lost 7 bases, leaving 5 bases of the junction unmatched. CDR1 and CDR2 (germline): MGHDK, SYGVNS. This CDR3 is 14 amino acids long. CDR3 protein: CASKGTGGLYEQYF. For the CDR3, the DNA is TGTGCCAGCAAGGGGACAGGGGGTCTCTACGAGCAGTACTTC.

J is TRBJ2-5 and V is TRBV7-3, with 8 bases aligning to TRBD1. Germline trimming cut 4 bases from V and 5 bases from J; bases unmatched to any gene: 18. CDR1 is SGHTA, CDR2 FQGTGA, per germline. The CDR3 spans 18 residues. CDR3 loop: CASSSTIAVAGGGETQYF. CDR3 nucleotides: TGTGCCAGCAGCTCGACAATAGCCGTGGCAGGGGGCGGCGAGACCCAGTACTTC.

There are many counts of this clonotype. The chain links TRBV21-1 to TRBJ2-7; TRBD1, the D gene given by the table, was not confirmed from the DNA. TRBV21-1 is an annotated pseudogene. This CDR3 region has 21 residues. CDR3 sequence: CASSKVRAPMAPLYYYYEQYF. As DNA, the CDR3 is TGTGCCAGCAGCAAAGTTCGGGCCCCCATGGCACCACTCTACTACTACTACGAGCAGTACTTC.

This clonotype has a count of ten or more. The chain is built from TRBV7-8 and TRBJ1-6; no clear D gene. V was cut by 0 bases and J by 10 bases, with 16 bases left in between. Germline CDR1 is SGHVS and CDR2 is FQNEAQ. The CDR3 is made up of 16 amino acids. The CDR3 DNA reads TGTGCCAGCAGCTTAGCGCCGGGCACCGCGACCTCACCCCTCCACTTT. Translation gives CASSLAPGTATSPLHF. Full variable domain (rest looked up from reference TRBV7-8 and TRBJ1-6): GAGVSQSPRYKVAKRGQDVALRCDPISGHVSLFWYQQALGQGPEFLTYFQNEAQLDKSGLPSDRFFAERPEGSVSTLKIQRTQQEDSAVYLCASSLAPGTATSPLHFGNGTRLTVT.

Many counts were recorded for this clonotype. The chain employs TRBV2 and TRBJ1-2, with TRBD1 as a possible D gene (5 bases). The CDR3 has 14 residues. The germline V gene has CDR1 SNHLY and CDR2 FYNNEI. V lost 3 bases and J 0 bases, leaving 8 bases between the germline ends. The CDR3 nucleotides are TGTGCCAGCAGTGATGCAGGGACTAACTATGGCTACACCTTC. Translated: CASSDAGTNYGYTF.